The rows below give T cell receptor beta chains drawn from one sample of a study of shared clonotypes between healthy human individuals. This table comes from immunoSEQ multiplex PCR, and its TCRdb copy is limited to in-frame clones, with some not included. The sample shows about 2.1 million clones, 90% to 95% of them seen only once. The sequenced sample was naive CD8+ T cells from PBMCs. Every receptor here comes from a young man in good health. Some clones in this sample may be carry-over from other donors' samples. The CDR3 runs from the conserved cysteine through the conserved F or W. The order of the fields is D gene, V gene, clone size, J gene, CDR3 protein, CDR3 DNA. D genes are given only for firm matches. Clone size is not always given. Where it is, it says once, few, many or a class for expanded clones.

>TRBD1|TRBV25-1|-|TRBJ1-2
CASSGPGQGGYGYTF
TGTGCCAGCAGTGGTCCGGGACAGGGGGGGTATGGCTACACCTTC
>-|TRBV9|-|TRBJ1-1
CASSVQGGNTEAFF
TGTGCCAGCAGCGTTCAGGGCGGGAACACTGAAGCTTTCTTT
>-|TRBV15|-|TRBJ2-7
CATSSPPQQVPYEQYF
TGTGCCACCAGCAGCCCCCCCCAACAGGTACCCTACGAGCAGTACTTC
>TRBD1|TRBV7-9|-|TRBJ1-2
CASSFGQGENYTF
TGTGCCAGCAGCTTCGGACAGGGTGAGAACTACACCTTC
>-|TRBV28|-|TRBJ1-1
CASSEGGRAFF
TGTGCCAGCAGTGAGGGAGGGAGAGCTTTCTTT
>TRBD2|TRBV7-9|-|TRBJ2-1
CASSLGLAGGYEQFF
TGTGCCAGCAGCTTAGGACTAGCGGGAGGTTATGAGCAGTTCTTC
>-|TRBV11-2|-|TRBJ2-7
CASSFHRAQGYEQYF
TGTGCCAGCAGCTTTCACAGGGCCCAAGGCTACGAGCAGTACTTC
>TRBD2|TRBV9|-|TRBJ2-7
CASSESGGTYEQYF
TGTGCCAGCAGCGAGTCCGGGGGGACCTACGAGCAGTACTTC
>-|TRBV30|-|TRBJ1-2
CAWRGPVYF
TGTGCCTGGAGGGGACCGGTCTACTTC
>TRBD1|TRBV6-6|-|TRBJ1-1
CASRTGTGVAEAFF
TGTGCCAGCAGAACCGGGACAGGGGTAGCTGAAGCTTTCTTT
>-|TRBV9|-|TRBJ2-1
CASSGGRTYNEQFF
TGTGCCAGCAGCGGGGGGCGGACATACAATGAGCAGTTCTTC
>TRBD2|TRBV9|-|TRBJ2-7
CASSVGGTSGYEQYF
TGTGCCAGCAGCGTTGGTGGGACTAGCGGCTACGAGCAGTACTTC
>TRBD1|TRBV19|-|TRBJ2-4
CASSIPGQAKNIQYF
TGTGCCAGTAGTATACCGGGACAGGCCAAAAACATTCAGTACTTC
>-|TRBV6-6|-|TRBJ1-1
CASSSLRSENTEAFF
TGTGCCAGCAGTAGCCTCCGCTCGGAGAACACTGAAGCTTTCTTT
>-|TRBV4-3|once|TRBJ2-2
CASSQSFRGGLTGELFF
TGCGCCAGCAGCCAATCCTTCAGGGGAGGACTCACCGGGGAGCTGTTTTTT
>TRBD1|TRBV28|-|TRBJ2-1
CASSPTRDRQEQFF
TGTGCCAGCAGTCCGACCCGGGACAGACAAGAGCAGTTCTTC
>-|TRBV7-8|-|TRBJ2-5
CASSLANEQETQYF
TGTGCCAGCAGCTTAGCTAACGAACAAGAGACCCAGTACTTC
>-|TRBV7-2|-|TRBJ1-1
CASSPRGSGFEAFF
TGTGCCAGCAGCCCCCGGGGGAGCGGATTTGAGGCTTTCTTT
>-|TRBV5-6|-|TRBJ2-6
CASSSYRGGSGANVLTF
TGTGCCAGCAGCTCTTACAGGGGAGGCTCTGGGGCCAACGTCCTGACTTTC
>-|TRBV7-9|-|TRBJ1-2
CASSLDSGGYYGYTF
TGTGCCAGCAGCTTGGATTCCGGGGGCTACTATGGCTACACCTTC
>-|TRBV19|few|TRBJ1-5
CASSIIGTSNQPQHF
TGTGCCAGTAGTATTATCGGAACTAGCAATCAGCCCCAGCATTTT
>TRBD1|TRBV27|-|TRBJ1-4
CASSSNRQGAEEKLFF
TGTGCCAGCAGTTCCAACCGACAGGGGGCGGAAGAAAAACTGTTTTTT
>-|TRBV6-5|-|TRBJ2-1
CASRAPFSYNEQFF
TGTGCCTCCCGAGCCCCGTTCTCCTACAATGAGCAGTTCTTC
>-|TRBV5-1|-|TRBJ2-7
CASSSPTVGRASNSYEQYF
TGCGCCAGCAGCTCACCCACCGTCGGCAGGGCTAGCAACTCCTACGAGCAGTACTTC
>TRBD1|TRBV28|-|TRBJ1-2
CASSWTGGEVYGYTF
TGTGCCAGCAGTTGGACAGGGGGCGAAGTCTATGGCTACACCTTC
>-|TRBV12-5|once|TRBJ2-1
CASGRLDGNEQFF
TGTGCTAGTGGACGACTAGATGGCAATGAGCAGTTCTTC
>-|TRBV6-5|-|TRBJ1-1
CASSYSETANTEAFF
TGTGCCAGCAGTTATTCGGAGACCGCGAACACTGAAGCTTTCTTT
>-|TRBV19|-|TRBJ1-2
CASSILAVYGYTF
TGTGCCAGTAGTATATTGGCAGTCTATGGCTACACCTTC
>-|TRBV7-9|-|TRBJ2-7
CASSSRGEDEQYF
TGTGCCAGCAGCTCTCGTGGGGAAGATGAGCAGTACTTC
>-|TRBV27|once|TRBJ2-7
CASSSGRGVNEQYF
TGTGCCAGCAGTTCTGGCAGGGGGGTTAACGAGCAGTACTTC
>TRBD1|TRBV6-1|-|TRBJ1-1
CASSGGTALGAFF
TGTGCCAGCAGTGGGGGGACAGCCCTCGGAGCTTTCTTT
>-|TRBV7-3|-|TRBJ2-1
CASGQTGFEQFF
TGTGCCAGCGGCCAAACTGGGTTTGAGCAGTTCTTC
>-|TRBV15|-|TRBJ1-4
CATRDYRGEKLFF
TGTGCCACCCGGGATTACCGGGGTGAAAAACTGTTTTTT
>-|TRBV9|-|TRBJ1-1
CASSGGKGSYTEAFF
TGTGCCAGCAGCGGGGGGAAAGGGAGCTACACTGAAGCTTTCTTT
>TRBD1|TRBV7-3|-|TRBJ2-5
CASSTGQGAWETQYF
TGTGCCAGCAGCACGGGACAGGGGGCTTGGGAGACCCAGTACTTC
>TRBD2|TRBV7-6|-|TRBJ2-7
CASSETGGREQYF
TGTGCCAGCAGCGAAACGGGAGGGCGCGAGCAGTACTTC
>-|TRBV2|-|TRBJ1-2
CASSVYYGYTF
TGTGCCAGCAGTGTCTACTATGGCTACACCTTC
>-|TRBV18|-|TRBJ2-6
CASSPGRVHTSGANVLTF
TGTGCCAGCTCACCAGGCAGGGTCCATACTTCTGGGGCCAACGTCCTGACTTTC
>TRBD2|TRBV7-9|-|TRBJ2-7
CASTLGGVEQYF
TGTGCCAGCACCCTGGGAGGGGTCGAGCAGTACTTC
>TRBD1|TRBV6-1|once|TRBJ2-5
CASSDRTGVIETQYF
TGTGCCAGCAGTGACAGGACAGGGGTCATAGAGACCCAGTACTTC
>-|TRBV15|-|TRBJ2-5
CATTDEKSRERETQYF
TGTGCCACCACCGATGAGAAGAGTCGGGAGAGGGAGACCCAGTACTTC
>TRBD2|TRBV29-1|-|TRBJ2-3
CSVGRAGASTDTQYF
TGCAGCGTTGGGAGAGCGGGAGCTAGCACAGATACGCAGTATTTT
>-|TRBV19|-|TRBJ1-5
CASKVGMGFNQPQHF
TGTGCCTCTAAGGTGGGGATGGGGTTCAATCAGCCCCAGCATTTT
>-|TRBV19|-|TRBJ2-7
CASSSGSLYEQYF
TGTGCCAGTAGTAGTGGGAGTCTCTACGAGCAGTACTTC
>TRBD2|TRBV5-6|-|TRBJ2-7
CASSLGSGRYYEQYF
TGTGCCAGCAGCTTGGGAAGCGGGAGGTACTACGAGCAGTACTTC
>TRBD1|TRBV25-1|-|TRBJ1-2
CASSQRGQVDYGYTF
TGTGCCAGCAGTCAAAGGGGACAGGTTGACTATGGCTACACCTTC
>-|TRBV4-3|-|TRBJ2-2
CASSRNTGELFF
TGCGCCAGCAGCCGGAACACCGGGGAGCTGTTTTTT
>TRBD2|TRBV19|-|TRBJ2-3
CASKESVRERTDTQYF
TGTGCCAGTAAGGAGAGTGTGCGGGAGCGCACAGATACGCAGTATTTT
>-|TRBV18|-|TRBJ1-5
CASSPQGGSNQPQHF
TGTGCCAGCTCACCCCAGGGTGGGAGCAATCAGCCCCAGCATTTT
>-|TRBV5-4|-|TRBJ1-2
CASSSYDRLGTYGYTF
TGTGCCAGCAGCTCATACGACCGACTCGGGACGTATGGCTACACCTTC
>TRBD1|TRBV5-5|-|TRBJ2-7
CASSFRTGGYEQYF
TGTGCCAGCAGCTTCCGGACAGGGGGCTACGAGCAGTACTTC
>-|TRBV29-1|-|TRBJ2-7
CSVGKTYEQYF
TGCAGCGTTGGCAAGACCTACGAGCAGTACTTC
>TRBD1|TRBV5-5|-|TRBJ2-7
CASSLAQGVLSYEQYF
TGTGCCAGCAGCTTGGCCCAGGGGGTCCTATCCTACGAGCAGTACTTC
>TRBD1|TRBV10-3|-|TRBJ1-1
CAISEKRQGGMNTEAFF
TGTGCCATCAGTGAGAAAAGACAGGGCGGCATGAACACTGAAGCTTTCTTT
>-|TRBV2|-|TRBJ1-5
CASSDIGVGSNQPQHF
TGTGCCAGCAGTGATATTGGGGTTGGGAGCAATCAGCCCCAGCATTTT
>-|TRBV28|-|TRBJ1-2
CASSPGRGYGYTF
TGTGCCAGCAGTCCGGGCCGGGGGTATGGCTACACCTTC
>-|TRBV28|once|TRBJ2-1
CASRTRARGYEQFF
TGTGCCAGCAGGACACGGGCGAGAGGATATGAGCAGTTCTTC